What follows describes a single T cell receptor (beta chain). Its antigen is currently not known. These data come from a study of T cells expressing NK-cell markers (dated by TCRdb to about 2020). The study in broad terms: Several donors provided sorted CD3+CD56+NKG2C+, CD3+CD56+NKG2C- and CD3+CD56-NKG2C+ T-cell subsets, whose TCR beta-chain repertoires were profiled. Among the eight sequenced donors, only one was HCMV-seronegative, while the other seven were HCMV-seropositive. The eight sequenced donors were randomly selected healthy volunteers, three men and five women. Sequencing of the libraries produced 2 x 150 bp reads on Illumina HiSeq 2000/2500, MiSeq or NextSeq. Paper-wide results and their limitations: In more than five donors, the dominant CD3+CD56+NKG2C+ clonotypes ranked among the top 10 CD8+ clonotypes, making up 1.0-7.0% of CD8+ T cells. Those dominant clonotypes were again the most abundant among CD3+CD56-NKG2C+ cells in a few donors, at about 28.3-60.1%. It remained unclear whether the expanded NKG2C-expressing T cell clones were specific for HCMV antigens.

Sequencing instrument: Illumina HiSeq 2000. The TCR beta cDNA libraries were made using 5'RACE template switching, a step that added both a universal primer site and unique molecular identifiers. Synthesis of cDNA was primed from the TCR beta constant segment and was followed by two consecutive PCR amplification steps. For the original study's pipeline: MIGEC handled demultiplexing of the reads and grouping by UMI, while MiTCR was used to assemble and quantify clonotypes. To remove erroneous sequences, TCR cDNA sequences were retained only when supported by two or more reads. Downstream repertoire analysis used the tcR package, and clonotypes were matched across fractions by CDR3 nucleotide sequence plus V segment. VDJmatch was used to annotate antigen specificity against VDJdb, with one amino acid substitution in CDR3 allowed. Based on TCRdb reprocessing of the reads, there is one entry per CDR3 protein sequence, and DNA is missing. TCRdb, not the original authors, processed these V and J calls. The table held for this sample gives about 260,000 distinct CDR3 sequences. 0.39% of the sample is held by the ten biggest clonotypes.

A commercial ELISA kit detecting HCMV-specific IgG in serum was used to determine HCMV serostatus. Ficoll density gradient centrifugation was used to isolate peripheral blood mononuclear cells from blood. CDR1 and CDR2 (DFQATT, SNEGSKA) derive from the germline V gene (reference sequence). Including cysteine and phenylalanine, the CDR3 has 16 amino acids. Nucleotide data are not available. Rearrangement joined TRBV20-1 to TRBJ2-1; TCRdb outputs TRBD2, but without DNA this stays unchecked. The receptor's source is a young man in good health. Donor details come from another sample of the same person, matched by shared clones. Material: blood T cells: a sorted CD56 or NKG2C T cell subset, CD4+ or CD8+ T cells, or bulk PBMC T cells (not recorded which). The CDR3 has the sequence CSANPLSESPGNEQFF.